A selection of T cell receptor beta chains follows, all from one sample in a study of identical twins. TCRdb passed the 5' RACE reads through MiXCR, listing each CDR3 protein once. The table records about 1.7 million distinct CDR3 sequences, roughly 35% of them present only once. Material for sequencing was cord blood. These receptors were taken from a newborn girl in good health. CDR3s include the opening cysteine and the closing phenylalanine or tryptophan. A clone size is listed for some rows: how often the clone was seen (once, few, many), or a class if it is expanded.

abundance	j_gene	len	v_gene	CDR3aa
-	TRBJ2-1	15	TRBV10-3	CAISESERQGNEQFF
-	TRBJ2-1	19	TRBV18	CASSPLGLAGDSSYNEQFF
-	TRBJ2-3	14	TRBV29-1	CSVERNRDTDTQYF
-	TRBJ1-2	14	TRBV29-1	CSVEQRGGDYGYTF
many	TRBJ2-3	10	TRBV20-1	CSARTDTQYF
-	TRBJ2-7	17	TRBV5-6	CASSLRLAGVFYYEQYF
-	TRBJ1-1	16	TRBV7-9	CASSPPQGRANTEAFF
few	TRBJ2-1	16	TRBV7-2	CASSLDSAGGYNEQFF
-	TRBJ1-4	15	TRBV3-1	CASRQRAATNEKLFF
few	TRBJ1-2	14	TRBV27	CASSFGGQGYGYTF
few	TRBJ2-7	14	TRBV5-1	CASSLTLAPREQYF
-	TRBJ1-2	16	TRBV10-3	CAIGLALVTGNYGYTF
few	TRBJ2-3	11	TRBV2	CAREKADTQYF
-	TRBJ2-3	14	TRBV12-3/TRBV12-4	CASRAGGYPDTQYF
-	TRBJ1-2	12	TRBV29-1	CSVERTGKGYTF
-	-	14	TRBV9	CASSALGGKETQYF
-	TRBJ2-1	17	TRBV11-2	CASSPIAGTGPYNEQFF
few	TRBJ2-7	12	TRBV6-2/TRBV6-3	CASSSTSIEQYF
-	TRBJ1-2	13	TRBV20-1	CSAISRGLYGYTF
-	TRBJ1-1	17	TRBV28	CASSLARGPSMNTEAFF
few	TRBJ2-3	9	TRBV10-2	CASGSTQYF
-	TRBJ2-5	19	TRBV6-2/TRBV6-3	CASSYPHTVAAVLDNEQYF
-	TRBJ2-3	14	TRBV14	CASSQQPKTDTQYF
-	TRBJ2-1	17	TRBV19	CASSIDLSESSYNEQFF
-	TRBJ1-4	13	TRBV20-1	CSARKAENEKLFF
many	TRBJ2-4	18	TRBV28	CASSLGRGPNPKVNIQYF
once	TRBJ2-3	14	TRBV20-1	CSARDARDTDTQYF
many	TRBJ2-3	14	TRBV12-3/TRBV12-4	CASTLWVGTDTQYF
few	TRBJ2-3	15	TRBV7-6	CASSLGRGLADTQYF
-	TRBJ2-3	12	TRBV18	CASPYSTDTQYF
-	TRBJ1-6	17	TRBV5-1	CASSSPITGSGNSPLHF
-	TRBJ2-5	14	TRBV3-1	CASSQERVRETQYF
-	TRBJ2-3	14	TRBV4-1	CASSQGFLSDTQYF
-	TRBJ2-5	16	TRBV2	CASSEVGGGATNEQYF
few	TRBJ2-1	16	TRBV6-1	CASKSSGTGRDNEQFF
few	TRBJ2-3	15	TRBV14	CASSPTTSRADTQYF
-	TRBJ2-7	14	TRBV20-1	CSAHYPGSSYEQYF
few	TRBJ1-5	14	TRBV11-2	CASSSGIGNQPQHF
-	TRBJ2-4	19	TRBV28	CASRGPGLAGDWSKNIQYF
few	TRBJ2-7	11	TRBV12-5	CASGLGREQYF
few	TRBJ1-4	14	TRBV28	CASRKAPRREKLFF
many	TRBJ2-7	12	TRBV25-1	CASSATRYEQYF
-	TRBJ1-5	12	TRBV29-1	CSVELQGQPQHF
once	TRBJ1-2	15	TRBV7-9	CASSLGQGGRNGYTF
-	TRBJ2-5	14	TRBV20-1	CSAAGLAVRENQYF
-	TRBJ2-2	18	TRBV3-1	CASSQDLLRGTIGGELFF
many	TRBJ1-2	15	TRBV25-1	CASSESGRGNYGYTF